These T cell receptor beta chains were read from a single sample in a study of cytomegalovirus exposure and HLA in healthy donors. Libraries were prepared by immunoSEQ multiplex PCR; TCRdb keeps only in-frame clonotypes and omits some of them. The data contain 100,000 to 150,000 clones, over 70% of them singletons. Specimen: PBMCs. The receptor source for this set is a woman aged 45 to 65 in good health and CMV-seronegative. CDR3s include the opening cysteine and the closing phenylalanine or tryptophan. A D gene is named only where the DNA matches it firmly. Size tells how often a clone was seen (once, few, many) or the class of an expanded clone, and some rows leave it out.

D gene	clone size	V gene	J gene	CDR3 DNA	CDR3 protein
TRBD2	.	TRBV7-2	TRBJ2-1	TGTGCCAGCAGCGTGCCCCTAGCGGGATTTAACAATGAGCAGTTCTTC	CASSVPLAGFNNEQFF
.	.	TRBV4-2	TRBJ1-5	TGTGCCAGCAGCCAAGATCGGGAGAGCAATCAGCCCCAGCATTTT	CASSQDRESNQPQHF
.	.	TRBV7-9	TRBJ1-3	TGTGCCAGCAGCTTAATTACGAGGACAGTTGACACCATATATTTT	CASSLITRTVDTIYF
.	.	TRBV5-1	TRBJ1-4	TGCGCCAGCAGCTTACAGGGTGATGGTGAAAAACTGTTTTTT	CASSLQGDGEKLFF
.	once	TRBV5-1	TRBJ2-7	TGCGCCAGCAGCCCAGGAGGTCGGGAGAGGCTCAACGAGCAGTACTTC	CASSPGGRERLNEQYF
.	.	TRBV7-2	TRBJ2-7	TGTGCCAGCAGCCCCCGGGTCTCCTACGAGCAGTACTTC	CASSPRVSYEQYF
.	.	TRBV10-3	TRBJ2-7	TGTGCCATCAGTGAGTCGGAGGGCGGGTACTACGAGCAGTACTTC	CAISESEGGYYEQYF
TRBD1	.	TRBV9	TRBJ2-5	TGTGCCAGCTCGACGGACAGGTTGGTTGTCGGCCAAGAGACCCAGTACTTC	CASSTDRLVVGQETQYF
TRBD2	.	TRBV7-2	TRBJ2-3	TGTGCCAGCAGCTTAGTAAGAGCGGGAGCCACAGATACGCAGTATTTT	CASSLVRAGATDTQYF
TRBD2	.	TRBV6-6	TRBJ2-7	TGTGCCAGCAGCCAAGGACTAGGCTCCTACGAGCAGTACTTC	CASSQGLGSYEQYF
.	.	TRBV7-8	TRBJ1-2	TGTGCCAGCAGCAACCAGGGGAACTATGGCTACACCTTC	CASSNQGNYGYTF
TRBD2	.	TRBV10-3	TRBJ2-7	TGTGCCATCAGGGCTACCGGGACTAGGGACTACGAGCAGTACTTC	CAIRATGTRDYEQYF
.	.	TRBV7-3	TRBJ2-3	TGTGCCAGCAGCTTAAATGGCAGGGTCACAGATACGCAGTATTTT	CASSLNGRVTDTQYF
.	.	TRBV25-1	TRBJ2-1	TGTGCCAGCATATCAGGGTATGGTGGGAATGAGCAGTTCTTC	CASISGYGGNEQFF
TRBD2	.	TRBV9	TRBJ2-3	TGTGCCAGCAGAAGACTAGCGGGAGAGGCAGATACGCAGTATTTT	CASRRLAGEADTQYF
.	.	TRBV28	TRBJ1-6	TGTGCCAGCAGTTCCCCCGGGGTCTTAAATTCACCCCTCCACTTT	CASSSPGVLNSPLHF
.	.	TRBV10-3	TRBJ1-3	TGTGCCATCTCGTCCCCCGGAAACACCATATATTTT	CAISSPGNTIYF
TRBD1	.	TRBV4-2	TRBJ2-6	TGTGCCAGCAGCCAAGAAGGGGGCGCTGGGGCCAACGTCCTGACTTTC	CASSQEGGAGANVLTF
.	few	TRBV6-6	TRBJ1-6	TGTGCCAGCAGTTACCCAGGGGTGGGGAATTCACCCCTCCACTTT	CASSYPGVGNSPLHF
.	few	TRBV27	TRBJ2-2	TGTGCCAGCAGTTTTCAGACAGGGAACACCGGGGAGCTGTTTTTT	CASSFQTGNTGELFF
.	few	TRBV30	TRBJ2-1	TGTGCCTCGGGGTTCCGGGCCAATGAGCAGTTCTTC	CASGFRANEQFF
TRBD1	.	TRBV11-2	TRBJ2-7	TGTGCCAGCAGCTCCACGGCCCTACAGGGGGTCCCCTACGAGCAGTACTTC	CASSSTALQGVPYEQYF
.	.	TRBV5-6	TRBJ1-1	TGTGCCAGCAGCCTACAGGGCCCTGAAGCTTTCTTT	CASSLQGPEAFF
.	.	TRBV19	TRBJ2-7	TGTGCCAGTACCTCTACCAACGGGAGAAACGAGCAGTACTTC	CASTSTNGRNEQYF
TRBD1	.	TRBV5-1	TRBJ2-3	TGCGCCAGCAGCTTGGACGGGACAGGGAATACGCAGTATTTT	CASSLDGTGNTQYF
.	.	TRBV19	TRBJ2-5	TGTGCCAGTAGTATTACGGCGGGACAAGAGACCCAGTACTTC	CASSITAGQETQYF
TRBD1	.	TRBV5-1	TRBJ2-1	TGCGCCAGCAGCTCAAAAGACAGGGGGCTCAACCATGAGCAGTTCTTC	CASSSKDRGLNHEQFF
TRBD1	.	TRBV5-1	TRBJ1-1	TGCGCCAGCAGCTTGGAGGTTACAGGGGGCATGAACACTGAAGCTTTCTTT	CASSLEVTGGMNTEAFF
.	.	TRBV28	TRBJ2-2	TGTGCCAGCAGTCCATATGGGACTACCGGGGAGCTGTTTTTT	CASSPYGTTGELFF
TRBD1	.	TRBV7-2	TRBJ1-1	TGTGCCAGCAGCTCCAGGACAGGGATGACTGAAGCTTTCTTT	CASSSRTGMTEAFF
.	.	TRBV18	TRBJ1-2	TGTGCCAGCTCACCCCCAGGGAACTATGGCTACACCTTC	CASSPPGNYGYTF
.	.	TRBV21-1	TRBJ2-1	TGTGCCAGCAGCAAACCAAACTCACAAGAGACAGATCATGAGCAGTTCTTC	CASSKPNSQETDHEQFF